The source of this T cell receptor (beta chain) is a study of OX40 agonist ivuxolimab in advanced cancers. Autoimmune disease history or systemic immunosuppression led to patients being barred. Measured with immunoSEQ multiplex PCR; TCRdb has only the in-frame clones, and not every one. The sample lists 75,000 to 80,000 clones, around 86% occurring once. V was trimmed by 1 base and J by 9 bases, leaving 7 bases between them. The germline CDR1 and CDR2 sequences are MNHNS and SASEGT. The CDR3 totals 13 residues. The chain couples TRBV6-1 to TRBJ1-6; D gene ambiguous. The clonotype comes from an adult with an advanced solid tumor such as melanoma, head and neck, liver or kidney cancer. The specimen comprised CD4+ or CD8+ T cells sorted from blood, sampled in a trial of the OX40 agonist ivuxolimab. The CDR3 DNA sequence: TGTGCCAGCAGTGAAGACTTTATTTCACCCCTCCACTTT. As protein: CASSEDFISPLHF.